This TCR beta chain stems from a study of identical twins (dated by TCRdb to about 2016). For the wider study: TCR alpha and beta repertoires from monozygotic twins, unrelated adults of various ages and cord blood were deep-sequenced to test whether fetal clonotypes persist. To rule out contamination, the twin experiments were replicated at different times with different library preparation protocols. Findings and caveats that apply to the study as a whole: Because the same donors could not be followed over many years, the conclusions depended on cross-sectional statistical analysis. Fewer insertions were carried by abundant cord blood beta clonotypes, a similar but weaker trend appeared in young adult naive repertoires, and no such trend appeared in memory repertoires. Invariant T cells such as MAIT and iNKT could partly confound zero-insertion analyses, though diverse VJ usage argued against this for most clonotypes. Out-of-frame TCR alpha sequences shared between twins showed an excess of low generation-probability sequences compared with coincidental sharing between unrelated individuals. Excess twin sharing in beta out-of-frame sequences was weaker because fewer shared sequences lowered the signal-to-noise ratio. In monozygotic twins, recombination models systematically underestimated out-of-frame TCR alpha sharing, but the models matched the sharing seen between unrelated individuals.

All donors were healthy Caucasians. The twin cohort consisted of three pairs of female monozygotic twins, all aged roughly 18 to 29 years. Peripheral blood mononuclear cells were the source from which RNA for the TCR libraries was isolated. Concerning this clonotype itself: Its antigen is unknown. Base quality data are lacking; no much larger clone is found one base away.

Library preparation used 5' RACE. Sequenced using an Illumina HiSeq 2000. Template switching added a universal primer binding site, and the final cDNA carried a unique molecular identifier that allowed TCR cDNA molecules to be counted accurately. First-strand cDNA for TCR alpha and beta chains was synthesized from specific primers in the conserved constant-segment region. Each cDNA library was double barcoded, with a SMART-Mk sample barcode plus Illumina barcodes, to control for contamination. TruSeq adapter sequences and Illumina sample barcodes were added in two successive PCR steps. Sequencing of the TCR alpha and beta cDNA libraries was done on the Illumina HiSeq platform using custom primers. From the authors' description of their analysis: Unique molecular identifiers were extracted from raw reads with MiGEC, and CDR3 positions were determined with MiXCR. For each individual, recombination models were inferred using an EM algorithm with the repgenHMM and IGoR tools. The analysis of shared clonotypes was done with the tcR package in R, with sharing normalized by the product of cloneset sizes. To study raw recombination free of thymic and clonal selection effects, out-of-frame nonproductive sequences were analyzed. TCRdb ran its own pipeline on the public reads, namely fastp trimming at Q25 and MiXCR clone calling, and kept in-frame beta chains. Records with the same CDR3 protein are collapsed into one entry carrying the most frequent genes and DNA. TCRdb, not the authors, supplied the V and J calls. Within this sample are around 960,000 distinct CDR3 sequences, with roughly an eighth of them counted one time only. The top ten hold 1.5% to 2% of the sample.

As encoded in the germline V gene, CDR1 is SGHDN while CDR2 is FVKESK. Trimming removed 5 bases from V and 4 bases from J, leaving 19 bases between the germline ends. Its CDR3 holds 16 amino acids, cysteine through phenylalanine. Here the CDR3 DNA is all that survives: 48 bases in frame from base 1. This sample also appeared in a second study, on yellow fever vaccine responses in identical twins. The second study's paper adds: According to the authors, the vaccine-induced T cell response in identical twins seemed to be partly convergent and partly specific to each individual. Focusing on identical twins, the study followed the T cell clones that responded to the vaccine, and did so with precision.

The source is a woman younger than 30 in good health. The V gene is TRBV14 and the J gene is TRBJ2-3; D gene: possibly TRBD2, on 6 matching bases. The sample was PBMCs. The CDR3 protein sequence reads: CASSSSSGVRPDTQYF. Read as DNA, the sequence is TGTGCCAGCAGCTCTTCGTCGGGAGTGAGGCCAGATACGCAGTATTTT.